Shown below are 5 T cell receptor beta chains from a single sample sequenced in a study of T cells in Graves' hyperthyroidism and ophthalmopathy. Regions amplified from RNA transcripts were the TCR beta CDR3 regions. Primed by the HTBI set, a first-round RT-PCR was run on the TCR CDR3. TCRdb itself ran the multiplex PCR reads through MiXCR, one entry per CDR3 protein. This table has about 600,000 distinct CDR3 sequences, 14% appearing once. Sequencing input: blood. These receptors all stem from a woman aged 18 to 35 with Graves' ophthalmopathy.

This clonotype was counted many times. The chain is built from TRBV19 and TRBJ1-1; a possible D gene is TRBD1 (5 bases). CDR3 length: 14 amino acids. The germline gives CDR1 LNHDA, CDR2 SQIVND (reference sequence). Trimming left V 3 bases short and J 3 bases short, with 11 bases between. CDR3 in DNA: TGTGCCAGTAGTATGGCAGGGTTGGACACTGAAGCTTTCTTT. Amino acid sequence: CASSMAGLDTEAFF.

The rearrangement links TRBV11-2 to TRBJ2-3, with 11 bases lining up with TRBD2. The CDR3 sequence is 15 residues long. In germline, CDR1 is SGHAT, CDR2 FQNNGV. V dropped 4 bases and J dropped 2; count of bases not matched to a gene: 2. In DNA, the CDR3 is TGTGCCAGCAGCTGGGGACTAGCGGACACAGATACGCAGTATTTT. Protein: CASSWGLADTDTQYF.

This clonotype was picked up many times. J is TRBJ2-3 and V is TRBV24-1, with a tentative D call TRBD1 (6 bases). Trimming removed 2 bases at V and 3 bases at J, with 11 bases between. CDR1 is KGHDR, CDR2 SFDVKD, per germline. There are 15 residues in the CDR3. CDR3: CATSDSQGFTDTQYF. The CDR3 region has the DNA TGTGCCACCAGTGATTCCCAGGGGTTTACAGATACGCAGTATTTT.

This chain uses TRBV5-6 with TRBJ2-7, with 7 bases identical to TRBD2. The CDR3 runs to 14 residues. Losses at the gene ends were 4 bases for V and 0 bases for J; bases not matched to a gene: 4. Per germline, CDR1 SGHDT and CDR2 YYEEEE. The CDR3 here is CASSGRTSSYEQYF. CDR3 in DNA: TGTGCCAGCAGCGGTAGGACTAGCTCCTACGAGCAGTACTTC.

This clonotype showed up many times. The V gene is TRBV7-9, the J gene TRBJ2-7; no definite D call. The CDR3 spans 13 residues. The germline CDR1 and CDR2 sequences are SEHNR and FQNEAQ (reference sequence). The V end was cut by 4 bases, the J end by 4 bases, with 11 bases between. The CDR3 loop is CASSSSGGYEQYF. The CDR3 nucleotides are TGTGCCAGCAGCTCCTCGGGCGGTTACGAGCAGTACTTC.